The 32 T cell receptor beta chains below were found in one sample sequenced in a study of beta chain features in type 1 diabetes. The study reverse transcribed the entire isolated RNA, so it sequenced expressed TCRB transcripts. Data came from immunoSEQ multiplex PCR; TCRdb stores just in-frame clones and leaves some out. Of hundreds of thousands of clones in the sample, over 12% are singletons; the top ten hold roughly 0.04%. Their antigens are not known. Study observations and caveats: Patients with Type 1 diabetes showed moderately but significantly shorter TCRB CDR3s in all four CD4+ subsets.

Sequencing input: naive CD4+ T cells from blood. These TCRs come from a man aged 18 to 30 with type 1 diabetes.

The J gene is TRBJ2-5, the V gene TRBV7-6, with D hard to call. There are 14 residues in the CDR3. The V gene lost 5 bases and the J gene lost 1 base, with 11 bases spanning the gap. Germline CDR1 and CDR2: SGHVS and FNYEAQ. In DNA, the CDR3 is TGTGCCAGCAGCCAGAGCCCTACCCAAGAGACCCAGTACTTC. It encodes CASSQSPTQETQYF.

In its sample, this clone was seen a few times. The CDR3 DNA sequence: TGTGCCAGCAGTACAGAGCTGTTGGGCTATGGCTACACCTTC. This translates into CASSTELLGYGYTF. The rearrangement joins TRBV2 to TRBJ1-2; D is unclear. This CDR3 is 14 amino acids long. Trimming took 5 bases from V and 4 from J, leaving 14 bases between them. CDR1 and CDR2 from the germline V gene are SNHLY and FYNNEI. The variable domain in full, completed from reference TRBV2 and TRBJ1-2, reads EPEVTQTPSHQVTQMGQEVILRCVPISNHLYFYWYRQILGQKVEFLVSFYNNEISEKSEIFDDQFSVERPDGSNFTLKIRSTKLEDSAMYFCASSTELLGYGYTFGSGTRLTVV.

This clone was seen only a few times. This chain's CDR3 is CASSLRRTNTGELFF. For the CDR3, the DNA is TGTGCCAGCAGCTTACGACGGACGAACACCGGGGAGCTGTTTTTT. The V and J genes are TRBV7-9 and TRBJ2-2; D not certain. Germline V lookup: CDR1 SEHNR, CDR2 FQNEAQ (reference sequence). V was trimmed by 2 bases and J by 0 bases, leaving 7 bases between them. The CDR3 has 15 residues.

This chain's CDR3 is CASSPPSGNLVGELFF. The DNA for the CDR3 is TGTGCCAGCAGCCCCCCATCCGGGAATCTCGTCGGGGAGCTGTTTTTT. This rearrangement joins TRBV7-9 to TRBJ2-2; TRBD2 might be the D (5 bases). The CDR3 runs 16 residues. Looked up from germline, CDR1 is SEHNR and CDR2 is FQNEAQ (reference sequence). Trimming pared 5 bases from V and 7 bases from J, leaving 20 bases between.

A few counts support this clone. The J gene is TRBJ1-6, the V gene TRBV5-4; TRBD1 might be the D (6 bases). Germline V gene sequence: CDR1 SGHNT, CDR2 YYREEE (reference sequence). V gave up 0 bases and J gave up 10 bases, with 14 bases separating them. The CDR3 has 15 amino acids. CDR3: CASSLVRGWKSPLHF. CDR3 bases: TGTGCCAGCAGCTTGGTGAGGGGGTGGAAATCACCCCTCCACTTT.

This sequence joins TRBV4-1 and TRBJ1-1; D not resolved. The CDR3 contains 17 residues. Germline V gives CDR1 MGHRA, CDR2 YSYEKL. V dropped 3 bases and J dropped 1 base, with 18 bases sitting between them. The CDR3 region has the DNA TGCGCCAGCAGCCAGGCCCAGAGGAGACTCCCGAACACTGAAGCTTTCTTT. It encodes CASSQAQRRLPNTEAFF.

This clone has just a few counts. CDR3 loop: CAISGRTGPTGELFF. DNA of the CDR3: TGTGCCATCAGTGGCAGGACAGGTCCCACCGGGGAGCTGTTTTTT. V is TRBV10-3 and J is TRBJ2-2; TRBD1 agrees at 7 bases. The length of the CDR3 is 15 residues. Germline V gene data show CDR1 as ENHRY and CDR2 as SYGVKD. The V and J ends lost 4 bases and 4 bases, in that order; junction bases with no gene match: 6.

The chain's CDR3 is CASSLNGPQHF. In DNA, the CDR3 is TGTGCCAGCAGCTTAAACGGGCCCCAGCATTTT. The chain joins TRBV7-9 to TRBJ1-5; D remains unclear. The V end was cut by 2 bases, the J end by 9 bases, with 5 bases between. The CDR3 length is 11 residues. Per germline, CDR1 SEHNR and CDR2 FQNEAQ (reference sequence).

This clone turned up a few times. This chain connects TRBV7-9 to TRBJ2-7; the D is unclear. Trimming cost V 2 bases and J 8 bases, with 10 bases left between them. Germline-derived CDR1 and CDR2 are SEHNR and FQNEAQ (reference sequence). There are 12 residues in the CDR3. The CDR3 DNA reads TGTGCCAGCAGCTTAAATAGTAACCAGCAGTACTTC. It codes for CASSLNSNQQYF. Full variable domain (remainder filled in from reference TRBV7-9 and TRBJ2-7): DTGVSQNPRHKITKRGQNVTFRCDPISEHNRLYWYRQTLGQGPEFLTYFQNEAQLEKSRLLSDRFSAERPKGSFSTLEIQRTEQGDSAMYLCASSLNSNQQYFGPGTRLTVT.

This clone was observed a few times. The chain recombines TRBV28 with TRBJ2-5, with D uncertain. The germline V gene encodes CDR1 MDHEN and CDR2 SYDVKM. This CDR3 comprises 15 residues. Trimming left V 4 bases short and J 1 base short, with 13 bases between. CDR3 sequence: CASSSGRVPQETQYF. CDR3 nucleotide sequence: TGTGCCAGCAGTTCCGGGCGAGTCCCCCAAGAGACCCAGTACTTC.

This clone has just a few counts. This rearrangement joins TRBV28 to TRBJ2-7; TRBD2 aligns across 7 bases. This CDR3 is 15 amino acids long. Germline lookup yields CDR1 MDHEN and CDR2 SYDVKM. Trimming cost V 3 bases and J 3 bases; bases outside gene matches: 8. The CDR3 DNA follows: TGTGCCAGCAGTTTTGCTGGGACTAAGAGCTACGAGCAGTACTTC. Translating gives CASSFAGTKSYEQYF.

This clone was found a few times. V usage is TRBV20-1 and J usage is TRBJ2-5; unclear D gene. Between the trimmed V and J ends, which lost 5 bases and 5 bases, there was a span of 9 bases. Germline lookup yields CDR1 DFQATT and CDR2 SNEGSKA (reference sequence). CDR3 length: 11 residues. The CDR3, as DNA: TGCAGTGCTGGTCGGACCGAGACCCAGTACTTC. Encoded protein: CSAGRTETQYF.

The V gene is TRBV5-4, the J gene TRBJ2-5; D uncertain. Germline loops: CDR1 SGHNT, CDR2 YYREEE (reference sequence). The length of the CDR3 is 13 residues. The V gene lost 4 bases and the J gene lost 4 bases, with 11 bases spanning the gap. The CDR3 DNA follows: TGTGCCAGCAGCCCCGGAGTTACAGAGACCCAGTACTTC. Protein: CASSPGVTETQYF.

The rearrangement uses TRBV5-1 and TRBJ2-1; TRBD2 aligns across 9 bases. After removal of 0 bases from V and 4 bases from J, the junction contained 8 bases not matched to a gene. CDR1 SGHRS and CDR2 YFSETQ come from the germline V gene. The CDR3 runs 17 residues. This CDR3 reads CASSLASGVPQYNEQFF. The CDR3 DNA reads as TGCGCCAGCAGCTTGGCTAGCGGGGTACCTCAGTACAATGAGCAGTTCTTC.

This clone occurred a few times. V usage is TRBV7-9 and J usage is TRBJ2-4, with unresolved D. V dropped 5 bases and J dropped 1 base, with 18 bases sitting between them. There are 17 residues in the CDR3. Germline V CDR1 and CDR2: SEHNR, FQNEAQ (reference sequence). The DNA of the CDR3 is TGTGCCAGCAGCCACTATGACTCGACTGTGGCCAAAAACATTCAGTACTTC. It yields the protein CASSHYDSTVAKNIQYF.

This clone was found a few times. The chain employs TRBV11-2 and TRBJ2-3; D unresolved. V lost 2 bases to trimming and J lost 4 bases, with 19 bases between them. Looked up from germline, CDR1 is SGHAT and CDR2 is FQNNGV. The CDR3 runs 17 residues. CDR3 region: CASSLRFWGSSADTQYF. In DNA form, the CDR3 reads TGTGCCAGCAGCTTAAGGTTTTGGGGATCTTCGGCAGATACGCAGTATTTT.

This chain links TRBV6-4 with TRBJ2-3, with 11 bases that match TRBD2. The CDR3 sequence is 14 residues long. V gave up 6 bases and J gave up 5 bases; unmatched junction bases: 4. The germline V gene encodes CDR1 MRHNA and CDR2 SNTAGT. The CDR3 bases are TGTGCCAGCAGAGCAGGACTAGCGGGAGATACGCAGTATTTT. Its protein is CASRAGLAGDTQYF.

V and J are TRBV30 and TRBJ2-3; tentative D call: TRBD1 (6 bases). There are 14 residues in the CDR3. V was clipped by 3 bases and J by 2 bases, with 12 bases between them. The germline V gene encodes CDR1 GTSNPN and CDR2 SVGIG (reference sequence). CDR3 protein: CAWSPRGYTDTQYF. For the CDR3, the DNA is TGTGCCTGGAGCCCCAGGGGATACACAGATACGCAGTATTTT.

V usage is TRBV30 and J usage is TRBJ1-1, with a weak D call TRBD1 (5 bases). The CDR3 runs to 17 residues. The germline V gene encodes CDR1 GTSNPN and CDR2 SVGIG (reference sequence). The V gene lost 0 bases and the J gene lost 6 bases, with 23 bases spanning the gap. The CDR3 sequence: CAWSVRPSGFVVPEAFF. The CDR3 DNA reads as TGTGCCTGGAGTGTACGTCCCTCAGGGTTCGTTGTCCCTGAAGCTTTCTTT.

This clone has only a few counts. The rearrangement joins TRBV5-1 to TRBJ1-1; 7 bases line up with TRBD1. The CDR3 runs 12 residues. V trimming: 6 bases; J trimming: 11 bases; junction bases outside the gene matches: 10. Germline values: CDR1 SGHRS, CDR2 YFSETQ. The CDR3 region is CASTLTGREAFF. The CDR3 DNA reads TGCGCCAGCACTTTGACAGGGCGGGAGGCTTTCTTT. The whole variable domain, remainder taken from reference TRBV5-1 and TRBJ1-1, is KAGVTQTPRYLIKTRGQQVTLSCSPISGHRSVSWYQQTPGQGLQFLFEYFSETQRNKGNFPGRFSGRQFSNSRSEMNVSTLELGDSALYLCASTLTGREAFFGQGTRLTVV.

In this sample, this clone turned up a few times. As DNA, the CDR3 is TGTGCCTGGAGCCAGAGAGGGGCAAGGGATGGCTACACCTTC. Residues: CAWSQRGARDGYTF. The chain recombines TRBV30 with TRBJ1-2; a possible D gene is TRBD1 (5 bases). The CDR3 has 14 amino acids. The germline CDR1 and CDR2 sequences are GTSNPN and SVGIG (reference sequence). The V and J ends lost 3 bases and 6 bases respectively, with 17 bases between them.

There are a few counts of this clone. V and J are TRBV9 and TRBJ2-7; 10 positions agree with TRBD1. CDR3 length equals 15 residues. The germline CDR1 and CDR2 sequences are SGDLS and YYNGEE. V gave up 3 bases and J gave up 2 bases; unmatched junction bases: 5. The chain's CDR3 is CASSEGTGAPYEQYF. For the CDR3, the DNA is TGTGCCAGCAGCGAGGGGACAGGGGCTCCCTACGAGCAGTACTTC.

This sequence joins TRBV4-1 and TRBJ1-2; D unclear. Per germline, CDR1 MGHRA and CDR2 YSYEKL. This CDR3 spans 14 amino acids. The V and J ends lost 0 bases and 4 bases respectively, with 9 bases between them. Here the CDR3 reads CASSQETGPYGYTF. The CDR3 bases are TGCGCCAGCAGCCAAGAAACCGGGCCCTATGGCTACACCTTC.

The V call is TRBV6-1, the J call TRBJ1-5; 9 bases are shared with TRBD1. The CDR3 loop spans 14 amino acids. Trimming took 6 bases from V and 4 from J; bases not matched to a gene: 4. Germline assignment: CDR1 MNHNS and CDR2 SASEGT. CDR3 sequence (DNA): TGTGCCAGCAGCGTCGGGACAGGGAATCAGCCCCAGCATTTT. It specifies CASSVGTGNQPQHF.

This clone has just a few counts. The chain has TRBV6-1 and TRBJ2-3, with D unclear. This CDR3 contains 14 residues. Germline loops: CDR1 MNHNS, CDR2 SASEGT. With 3 bases removed from V and 2 bases from J, the gap between germline ends came to 9 bases. The CDR3 coding sequence is TGTGCCAGCAGTGAGCAGCGACTCACAGATACGCAGTATTTT. It codes for CASSEQRLTDTQYF.

This clone showed up just a few times. The rearrangement uses TRBV7-2 and TRBJ2-5; D possibly corresponds to TRBD1 (7 bases). Trimming took off 4 bases at V and 5 bases at J, with 11 bases between the two ends. Germline CDR1 reads SGHTA; CDR2 reads FQGNSA. The CDR3 is 13 residues long. CDR3: CASSSQGRETQYF. The CDR3, as DNA: TGTGCCAGCAGCTCACAGGGGAGGGAGACCCAGTACTTC.

V gene TRBV30 combines with J gene TRBJ2-7; 8 positions match TRBD2. The CDR3 is 13 residues long. The V gene end was trimmed by 5 bases and the J gene end by 6 bases; junction bases not matched to a gene: 9. Germline loops: CDR1 GTSNPN, CDR2 SVGIG (reference sequence). Here the CDR3 DNA reads TGTGCCTGGCGACGACAGGCGGGAGGCGAGCAGTACTTC. Encoded protein: CAWRRQAGGEQYF.

V usage is TRBV7-8 and J usage is TRBJ2-6; tentative D call: TRBD2 (5 bases). Germline V lookup: CDR1 SGHVS, CDR2 FQNEAQ. This CDR3 contains 15 residues. Trimming cost V 3 bases and J 2 bases, with 8 bases left between them. The chain's CDR3 is CASSFEGAGANVLTF. As DNA, the CDR3 is TGTGCCAGCAGCTTTGAGGGAGCTGGGGCCAACGTCCTGACTTTC.

V is TRBV28 and J is TRBJ2-7; unclear D gene. From germline, CDR1 is MDHEN and CDR2 SYDVKM. The ends were cut back, 3 bases at V and 2 bases at J, with 5 bases in the middle. The CDR3 is made up of 12 amino acids. CDR3 nucleotide sequence: TGTGCCAGCAGTTTCCTTGCCTACGAGCAGTACTTC. It encodes CASSFLAYEQYF.

The genes are TRBV30 and TRBJ2-3; a possible D gene is TRBD2 (6 bases). Trimming took off 5 bases at V and 0 bases at J, with 9 bases between the two ends. Germline CDR1 GTSNPN, CDR2 SVGIG (reference sequence). The CDR3 loop spans 13 amino acids. This CDR3 reads CAWGAGSTDTQYF. DNA of the CDR3: TGTGCCTGGGGAGCGGGTAGCACAGATACGCAGTATTTT.

The chain carries TRBV29-1 and TRBJ1-5, with TRBD1 matching over 8 bases. The length of the CDR3 is 16 residues. Unmatched junction bases numbered 8, after V lost 4 bases and J lost 0 bases. Germline loops: CDR1 SQVTM, CDR2 ANQGSEA. The CDR3 protein is CSVGDRGVGSNQPQHF. CDR3 DNA sequence: TGCAGCGTTGGAGACAGGGGTGTCGGTAGCAATCAGCCCCAGCATTTT.

CDR3 in DNA: TGCAGTGCTAGACTGGCAGATACGCAGTATTTT. Protein product: CSARLADTQYF. The chain is built from TRBV20-1 and TRBJ2-3; no clear D gene. V was trimmed by 2 bases and J by 4 bases, leaving 4 bases between them. This CDR3 region has 11 residues. CDR1 and CDR2 from the germline V gene are DFQATT and SNEGSKA (reference sequence).